The 21 T cell receptor beta chains given below trace back to one sample, sequenced in a study of CD8+CD57+ T cells in acquired aplastic anemia. Patients included in sequencing had previously demonstrated CD8+CD57+ cell expansion by flow cytometry. Both TCR beta VDJ combination and CDR3 sequence profiling were carried out. Genomic DNA was the template for this profiling. TCRdb re-analysed the reads in MiXCR, keeping a single row per CDR3 protein. Of under 200,000 distinct CDR3 sequences in the sample, about 70% were seen once. Sequenced: sorted CD4+, CD8+, or CD8+CD57+ T cells (not recorded which) from PBMCs. Receptors originate from a human donor with aplastic anemia.

The CDR3: CASSVGTGDGETQYF. DNA of the CDR3: TGTGCCAGCAGTGTAGGGACAGGGGATGGAGAGACCCAGTACTTC. This chain links TRBV2 with TRBJ2-5; 10 bases are shared with TRBD1. The germline V gene has CDR1 SNHLY and CDR2 FYNNEI. V trimming: 4 bases; J trimming: 4 bases; junction bases outside the gene matches: 6. This CDR3 is built from 15 residues.

This chain uses TRBV7-2 with TRBJ2-3; either TRBD1 or TRBD2 may fit D (5 bases each). CDR3 length: 14 residues. Per the germline V gene, CDR1 is SGHTA and CDR2 is FQGNSA. Trimming stripped 7 bases from V and 2 bases from J, with 13 bases between. The DNA of the CDR3 is TGTGCCAGCACCCCCAGCGGACACACAGATACGCAGTATTTT. Its translation: CASTPSGHTDTQYF.

The rearrangement uses TRBV19 and TRBJ2-7; D call uncertain. This CDR3 contains 13 residues. Germline V gives CDR1 LNHDA, CDR2 SQIVND (reference sequence). Trimming removed 0 bases from V and 6 bases from J, with 9 bases in between. In DNA, the CDR3 is TGTGCCAGTAGTATAGATCCGAAGGGCGAGCAGTACTTC. It encodes CASSIDPKGEQYF.

The gene calls are TRBV7-9 and TRBJ2-3; no firm D call. CDR3 length: 12 amino acids. V lost 4 bases to trimming and J lost 5 bases, with 7 bases between them. Germline values: CDR1 SEHNR, CDR2 FQNEAQ (reference sequence). The CDR3 protein is CASSSFIDTQYF. The CDR3 DNA follows: TGTGCCAGCAGCTCGTTCATAGATACGCAGTATTTT.

This clonotype was seen only once. V gene TRBV12-3 or TRBV12-4 combines with J gene TRBJ2-2, with 9 bases matching TRBD1. This CDR3 is 14 amino acids long. Germline trimming cut 7 bases from V and 4 bases from J; bases unmatched to any gene: 4. The CDR3 DNA reads as TGTGCCAGCACCCCGGACAGGGGCACCGGGGAGCTGTTTTTT. It is translated as CASTPDRGTGELFF.

This sequence joins TRBV9 and TRBJ2-1; a weak D match, TRBD2 (9 bases). The germline V gene encodes CDR1 SGDLS and CDR2 YYNGEE. CDR3 length equals 16 residues. V was pared by 6 bases and J by 6 bases, with 22 bases between. The CDR3 sequence: CASNAGGGRAGNEQFF. The CDR3 nucleotides are TGTGCCAGCAACGCAGGGGGCGGGAGGGCCGGCAATGAGCAGTTCTTC. The variable domain in full, with the rest retrieved from reference TRBV9 and TRBJ2-1, is DSGVTQTPKHLITATGQRVTLRCSPRSGDLSVYWYQQSLDQGLQFLIQYYNGEERAKGNILERFSAQQFPDLHSELNLSSLELGDSALYFCASNAGGGRAGNEQFFGPGTRLTVL.

The sample holds a few counts of this clonotype. The chain is built from TRBV2 and TRBJ2-7; D gene uncertain. V lost 8 bases, J lost 7 bases, and 18 bases lay in between. Germline-derived CDR1 and CDR2 are SNHLY and FYNNEI. This CDR3 is 13 amino acids long. The CDR3 sequence: CASSIDGLYEQYF. The CDR3 DNA reads as TGTGCCAGCTCAATCGACGGGTTGTATGAGCAGTACTTC.

As concerns this clonotype: The junction shows a germline mismatch at one end, possibly a read error. V gene TRBV6-5 combines with J gene TRBJ2-1, with 12 bases fitting TRBD2. The CDR3 is 15 residues long. Germline CDR1 and CDR2: MNHEY and SVGAGI. The CDR3 here is CASRPSGGAYNEQSF. The CDR3 DNA reads as TGTGCCAGCAGGCCTAGCGGGGGGGCATACAATGAGCAGTCCTTC.

The chain is built from TRBV5-8 and TRBJ1-6; TRBD1 agrees at 10 bases. This CDR3 is built from 14 residues. Germline lookup yields CDR1 SGHTS and CDR2 YDEGEE. The V gene end was trimmed by 4 bases and the J gene end by 11 bases; junction bases not matched to a gene: 6. The CDR3 reads CASSQTGGGTPLHF. CDR3 nucleotides: TGTGCCAGCAGCCAGACAGGGGGCGGAACACCCCTCCACTTT.

This chain uses TRBV7-9 with TRBJ1-6; the D is unclear. The length of the CDR3 is 15 residues. Trimming stripped 1 base from V and 6 bases from J, with 10 bases between. Germline V CDR1 and CDR2: SEHNR, FQNEAQ (reference sequence). CDR3 DNA sequence: TGTGCCAGCAGCTTAGGTAGTTCCGGTAATTCACCCCTCCACTTT. Its translation: CASSLGSSGNSPLHF. The full variable domain, its missing parts supplied by reference TRBV7-9 and TRBJ1-6, is DTGVSQNPRHKITKRGQNVTFRCDPISEHNRLYWYRQTLGQGPEFLTYFQNEAQLEKSRLLSDRFSAERPKGSFSTLEIQRTEQGDSAMYLCASSLGSSGNSPLHFGNGTRLTVT.

The rearrangement links TRBV10-3 to TRBJ1-4; D not certain. This CDR3 comprises 15 residues. Germline CDR1 reads ENHRY; CDR2 reads SYGVKD. The V gene lost 2 bases and the J gene lost 2 bases, with 9 bases spanning the gap. CDR3 in amino acids: CAISEAGQTNEKLFF. In nucleotides, the CDR3 is TGTGCCATCAGTGAGGCGGGCCAGACTAATGAAAAACTGTTTTTT.

This rearrangement joins TRBV24-1 to TRBJ2-7; possible D gene TRBD2, 6 bases. The germline V gene has CDR1 KGHDR and CDR2 SFDVKD. The CDR3 consists of 12 residues. Trimming removed 8 bases from V and 3 bases from J, with 10 bases in between. The CDR3 region has the DNA TGTGCCACCATGGACGGGAGCTACGAGCAGTACTTC. It is translated as CATMDGSYEQYF.

The chain couples TRBV2 to TRBJ2-2; perhaps D is TRBD1 or TRBD2 (6 bases each). Germline V CDR1 and CDR2: SNHLY, FYNNEI. The V and J ends lost 2 bases and 4 bases respectively, with 11 bases between them. This CDR3 spans 15 amino acids. The chain's CDR3 is CASSERGDGTGELFF. DNA for the CDR3: TGTGCCAGCAGTGAAAGGGGGGATGGCACCGGGGAGCTGTTTTTT.

The V and J genes are TRBV11-3 and TRBJ2-3, with a weak D call TRBD2 (6 bases). V shed 5 bases and J shed 4 bases, with 16 bases lying between them. Germline CDR1 and CDR2: SGHNT and YENEEA. The CDR3 is 15 amino acids. The CDR3 DNA sequence: TGTGCCAGCAGCCACGGGACTCCACGGGCAGATACGCAGTATTTT. This translates into CASSHGTPRADTQYF.

The CDR3 DNA reads as TGTGCCAGCGGGACCGGGACAGGGGGCGAGCAGTACTTC. Its translation: CASGTGTGGEQYF. The rearrangement joins TRBV12-3 or TRBV12-4 to TRBJ2-7; 11 bases fit TRBD1. V shed 8 bases and J 6 bases; nucleotides not matched to a gene: 6. This CDR3 spans 13 amino acids.

The sample holds many counts of this clonotype. The V and J genes are TRBV5-1 and TRBJ1-2, with 9 bases matching TRBD1. The CDR3 totals 18 residues. Germline V gene data show CDR1 as SGHRS and CDR2 as YFSETQ. V trimming: 0 bases; J trimming: 1 base; junction bases outside the gene matches: 10. The CDR3 region is CASSLVVDRGRINYGYTF. The CDR3 DNA reads as TGCGCCAGCAGCTTGGTGGTGGACAGGGGCCGTATTAACTATGGCTACACCTTC.

This clonotype was detected only once. This chain uses TRBV29-1 with TRBJ2-3; D is perhaps TRBD2 (6 bases). The germline gives CDR1 SQVTM, CDR2 ANQGSEA. V was clipped by 5 bases and J by 6 bases, with 15 bases between them. This CDR3 is 13 amino acids long. The CDR3 protein is CSVLAGYGDTQYF. Here the CDR3 DNA reads TGCAGCGTTTTGGCGGGGTATGGGGATACGCAGTATTTT.

This clonotype was seen a few times. V usage is TRBV29-1 and J usage is TRBJ2-7; 7 bases fit TRBD2. CDR3 length equals 11 residues. The V gene end was trimmed by 7 bases and the J gene end by 4 bases; junction bases not matched to a gene: 4. In germline, CDR1 is SQVTM, CDR2 ANQGSEA. For the CDR3, the DNA is TGCAGCGCCGGGGGGACTTACGAGCAGTACTTC. It translates to CSAGGTYEQYF.

This clonotype came up a few times. The V and J genes are TRBV20-1 and TRBJ2-3; TRBD2 matches at 11 bases. The CDR3 extends over 16 amino acids. From germline, CDR1 is DFQATT and CDR2 SNEGSKA (reference sequence). V lost 3 bases, J lost 0 bases, and 5 bases stayed unmatched. The CDR3, as DNA: TGCAGTGCTAGGGGGACTAGCGGACCTAGCACAGATACGCAGTATTTT. This codes for CSARGTSGPSTDTQYF.

This clonotype was recorded a few times. This chain uses TRBV10-2 with TRBJ1-1, with D unresolved. This CDR3 has 12 residues. Germline assignment: CDR1 WSHSY and CDR2 SAAADI. Deletions cut 8 bases from V and 2 bases from J, with 9 bases between. CDR3 sequence reads: CASSPVNTEAFF. The DNA for the CDR3 is TGCGCCAGCTCTCCAGTCAACACTGAAGCTTTCTTT.

This sequence joins TRBV19 and TRBJ1-1; D is undetermined. CDR1 and CDR2 from the germline V gene are LNHDA and SQIVND (reference sequence). Trimming stripped 5 bases from V and 5 bases from J, with 15 bases between. The CDR3 is 14 residues long. CDR3 protein: CASSPLRTRTEAFF. The CDR3 nucleotides read TGTGCCAGTAGTCCCCTTAGGACTCGGACTGAAGCTTTCTTT.